This T cell receptor (beta chain) comes out of a study of cytomegalovirus exposure and HLA in healthy donors. The CDR3 runs 14 residues. V lost 4 bases, J lost 2 bases, and 2 bases stayed unmatched. The germline CDR1 and CDR2 sequences are LGHNA and YSLEER. As to this clone: Its antigen is currently unknown.

General observations from the study: Several of the most significant clusters were apparently associated with common viral pathogens in a later analysis. Productive status was seen about 90% or about 30% of the time for most TCR beta V segments in an earlier analysis. A reported reduction in N-insertions relative to the roughly 700-donor mean was seen in an Asian-associated ancestry cluster in a later analysis. Roughly uniform sequencing depth across donors was assumed, possibly incorrectly.

The PCR was carried out with 60 Vbeta primers and 13 Jbeta primers. Profiling relied on immunoSEQ multiplex PCR, and the TCRdb table lists in-frame clones only, not all of them. There are about 140,000 clones in the sample; around 86% occur only once, and roughly 2.9% lies in the top ten. The rearrangement uses TRBV4-3 and TRBJ1-1, with 9 positions matching TRBD1. This TCR came from a woman younger than 45 in good health and CMV-seronegative. Input material: PBMCs. CDR3 region: CASSRDRVNTEAFF. The CDR3 DNA sequence: TGCGCCAGCAGCCGGGACAGGGTCAACACTGAAGCTTTCTTT.